Following are 30 T cell receptor beta chains from one sample sequenced in a study of T cell clones after liver transplantation. Repertoires were generated with immunoSEQ multiplex PCR, while TCRdb's copy carries only in-frame clones and drops some. The data show 40,000 to 65,000 clones, approximately 84% seen once. This specimen was CD4+ T cells from blood, taken before liver transplant. Receptor source: a human donor who received a liver transplant.

The chain links TRBV7-2 to TRBJ1-2; maybe TRBD1 (5 bases). Trimming cost V 5 bases and J 5 bases, with 15 bases left between them. Looked up from germline, CDR1 is SGHTA and CDR2 is FQGNSA. The CDR3 consists of 14 residues. CDR3 DNA sequence: TGTGCCAGCAGCCTTTCGACAGCTTATTATGGCTACACCTTC. Translating gives CASSLSTAYYGYTF.

J is TRBJ1-5 and V is TRBV18; D not certain. Looked up from germline, CDR1 is KGHSH and CDR2 is LQKENI. The V and J ends lost 3 bases and 7 bases respectively, with 16 bases between them. The CDR3 loop spans 15 amino acids. CDR3 sequence (DNA): TGTGCCAGCTCACCTAGCGAAGGGTCTGTACAGCCCCAGCATTTT. Its protein is CASSPSEGSVQPQHF.

This clone is a singleton in its sample. CDR3 DNA: TGTGCCAGCAGCGCAGGGGGATCCTACAATGAGCAGTTCTTC. This codes for CASSAGGSYNEQFF. The rearrangement joins TRBV7-9 to TRBJ2-1; TRBD1 agrees at 7 bases. Germline trimming cut 5 bases from V and 1 base from J; bases unmatched to any gene: 2. This CDR3 has 14 residues. Germline CDR1 is SEHNR and CDR2 is FQNEAQ (reference sequence).

This clone occurred once. V is TRBV5-5 and J is TRBJ2-5; 8 positions match TRBD2. Germline V gives CDR1 SGHKS, CDR2 YYEKEE (reference sequence). After removal of 4 bases from V and 5 bases from J, the junction contained 13 bases not matched to a gene. CDR3 size: 16 residues. The DNA of the CDR3 is TGTGCCAGCAGCCGGCCGCCGGGGGGGCAAAGGGAGACCCAGTACTTC. Protein: CASSRPPGGQRETQYF.

The chain employs TRBV7-6 and TRBJ1-1; 10 bases fit TRBD1. CDR3 size: 17 residues. Looked up from germline, CDR1 is SGHVS and CDR2 is FNYEAQ. The V segment lost 5 bases and the J segment 1 base; nucleotides outside the gene matches: 10. Here the CDR3 reads CASSPRQGATPNTEAFF. The CDR3 nucleotides read TGTGCCAGCAGCCCGCGACAGGGGGCTACCCCGAACACTGAAGCTTTCTTT. The variable domain in full, with the rest retrieved from reference TRBV7-6 and TRBJ1-1, is GAGVSQSPRYKVTKRGQDVALRCDPISGHVSLYWYRQALGQGPEFLTYFNYEAQQDKSGLPNDRFSAERPEGSISTLTIQRTEQRDSAMYRCASSPRQGATPNTEAFFGQGTRLTVV.

Remarks on this clone: One end of the junction is discordant with germline, which a read error may explain. The CDR3 sequence: CVSSLMQGGGLKYEQYF. In DNA form, the CDR3 reads TGTGTCAGCAGTTTAATGCAGGGGGGGGGCCTTAAGTACGAGCAGTACTTC. The chain carries TRBV27 and TRBJ2-7; D may correspond to TRBD1 or TRBD2 (7 bases each). CDR3 length: 17 amino acids. Looked up from germline, CDR1 is MNHEY and CDR2 is SMNVEV (reference sequence).

V usage is TRBV28 and J usage is TRBJ2-7; the match to TRBD1 covers 7 bases. The germline V gene encodes CDR1 MDHEN and CDR2 SYDVKM. This CDR3 has 13 amino acids. With 8 bases clipped from V and 3 bases from J, the junction kept 7 bases outside the gene matches. CDR3 region: CASQNRDSYEQYF. The CDR3 region has the DNA TGTGCCAGCCAAAACCGGGACAGCTACGAGCAGTACTTC. Full variable domain (outside the CDR3, taken from reference TRBV28 and TRBJ2-7): DVKVTQSSRYLVKRTGEKVFLECVQDMDHENMFWYRQDPGLGLRLIYFSYDVKMKEKGDIPEGYSVSREKKERFSLILESASTNQTSMYLCASQNRDSYEQYFGPGTRLTVT.

The CDR3 region has the DNA TGTGCCAGCAGTTCCACCCGACAGAGAACTGGAAACACCATATATTTT. Encoded protein: CASSSTRQRTGNTIYF. The J gene is TRBJ1-3, the V gene TRBV5-5; D is possibly TRBD1 (5 bases). Germline CDR1 reads SGHKS; CDR2 reads YYEKEE (reference sequence). This CDR3 contains 16 residues. The V end was cut by 5 bases, the J end by 2 bases, with 17 bases between.

This chain links TRBV2 with TRBJ2-3; D is possibly TRBD1 (5 bases). Trimming stripped 6 bases from V and 1 base from J, with 5 bases between. Germline V gene data show CDR1 as SNHLY and CDR2 as FYNNEI. The CDR3 sequence is 12 residues long. The CDR3 region has the DNA TGTGCCAGCAGAGGGGGCACAGATACGCAGTATTTT. Translated: CASRGGTDTQYF.

The chain uses TRBV7-2 and TRBJ2-7; D is possibly TRBD1 (5 bases). CDR3 size: 15 residues. Germline V CDR1 and CDR2: SGHTA, FQGNSA. V lost 3 bases and J 1 base, leaving 13 bases between the germline ends. The CDR3 bases are TGTGCCAGCAGCTTTCCCAGGGTCGGATCCTACGAGCAGTACTTC. Its translation is CASSFPRVGSYEQYF.

The V gene is TRBV5-4, the J gene TRBJ1-5; a possible D gene is TRBD1 (5 bases). The ends were cut back, 3 bases at V and 2 bases at J, with 12 bases in the middle. The CDR3 sequence is 15 residues long. The V gene's germline CDR1 is SGHNT and CDR2 YYREEE (reference sequence). The CDR3, as DNA: TGTGCCAGCAGCTCTGCCCCGGGGGGCAATCAGCCCCAGCATTTT. Amino acids: CASSSAPGGNQPQHF.

The gene calls are TRBV11-2 and TRBJ2-3; D unresolved. V shed 6 bases and J shed 0 bases, with 10 bases lying between them. In germline, CDR1 is SGHAT, CDR2 FQNNGV. The CDR3 has 14 residues. This chain's CDR3 is CASSLSPSTDTQYF. The CDR3 nucleotides read TGTGCCAGCAGTTTGTCCCCCAGCACAGATACGCAGTATTTT.

The chain links TRBV25-1 to TRBJ2-5; D not certain. The CDR3 loop spans 13 amino acids. V was pared by 4 bases and J by 7 bases, with 13 bases between. In germline, CDR1 is MGHDK, CDR2 SYGVNS. The CDR3 DNA follows: TGTGCCAGCAGTGTCGATGGACCTCCGACCCAGTACTTC. It encodes CASSVDGPPTQYF.

The V call is TRBV5-4, the J call TRBJ2-2, with 8 bases that match TRBD1. Losses at the gene ends were 4 bases for V and 0 bases for J; bases not matched to a gene: 5. The CDR3 totals 16 residues. Per the germline V gene, CDR1 is SGHNT and CDR2 is YYREEE (reference sequence). The CDR3 DNA is TGTGCCAGCAGCCTAAAGACAGGGGCGAACACCGGGGAGCTGTTTTTT. This codes for CASSLKTGANTGELFF.

This clone was counted a few times. The rearrangement joins TRBV7-9 to TRBJ1-6, with D possibly TRBD1 on 6 matching bases. CDR1 is SEHNR and CDR2 is FQNEAQ in the germline V gene (reference sequence). The CDR3 is 15 residues long. Trimming cost V 6 bases and J 8 bases, with 17 bases left between them. The CDR3 reads CASSPEGGGHSPLHF. The CDR3 DNA follows: TGTGCCAGCAGTCCCGAGGGGGGGGGACATTCACCCCTCCACTTT.

V and J are TRBV7-3 and TRBJ2-3, with D possibly matching TRBD1 (5 bases). CDR3 length: 15 residues. The V gene lost 6 bases and the J gene lost 2 bases, with 15 bases spanning the gap. CDR1 and CDR2 from the germline V gene are SGHTA and FQGTGA. DNA for the CDR3: TGTGCCAGCAGTCGACAGCCCTTTAACACAGATACGCAGTATTTT. It yields the protein CASSRQPFNTDTQYF.

This clone has more than one count but fewer than ten. The chain is built from TRBV7-9 and TRBJ2-1; D may be TRBD1 (6 bases). V was cut by 5 bases and J by 9 bases, with 20 bases left in between. The germline V gene has CDR1 SEHNR and CDR2 FQNEAQ (reference sequence). CDR3 size: 15 residues. CDR3 sequence: CASSIMDSALGEQFF. Here the CDR3 DNA reads TGTGCCAGCAGCATCATGGACAGCGCCTTGGGTGAGCAGTTCTTC. The variable domain in full, with the rest retrieved from reference TRBV7-9 and TRBJ2-1, is DTGVSQNPRHKITKRGQNVTFRCDPISEHNRLYWYRQTLGQGPEFLTYFQNEAQLEKSRLLSDRFSAERPKGSFSTLEIQRTEQGDSAMYLCASSIMDSALGEQFFGPGTRLTVL.

The chain employs TRBV28 and TRBJ2-3, with TRBD2 matching 10 bases. The CDR3 loop spans 14 amino acids. Germline-derived CDR1 and CDR2 are MDHEN and SYDVKM. J was trimmed by 3 bases and V by 6 bases; bases with no gene match: 3. The CDR3 region has the DNA TGTGCCAGCAGAGGACTAGCGGCTACAGATACGCAGTATTTT. Its protein product is CASRGLAATDTQYF.

The V call is TRBV7-3, the J call TRBJ2-3, with D perhaps TRBD2 (6 bases). Germline lookup yields CDR1 SGHTA and CDR2 FQGTGA. The V end was cut by 2 bases, the J end by 11 bases, with 17 bases between. CDR3 length: 14 amino acids. Written as DNA, the CDR3 is TGTGCCAGCAGCTTACCGGGACGGGAGCAAAAGCAGTATTTT. Protein: CASSLPGREQKQYF.

This rearrangement joins TRBV7-2 to TRBJ2-7; D is uncertain. Trimming left V 3 bases short and J 4 bases short, with 10 bases between. The CDR3 sequence is 13 residues long. Germline CDR1 and CDR2: SGHTA and FQGNSA. The CDR3 spells CASSFAGAYEQYF. DNA of the CDR3: TGTGCCAGCAGCTTTGCAGGCGCTTACGAGCAGTACTTC.

This clone was found once. CDR3 sequence (DNA): TGTGCCAGCAGCTCCGGACAGAACACTGAAGCTTTCTTT. Its protein is CASSSGQNTEAFF. The chain couples TRBV7-3 to TRBJ1-1; tentatively, D is TRBD1 (5 bases). This CDR3 is built from 13 residues. Trimming took off 4 bases at V and 1 base at J, with 7 bases between the two ends. Germline V lookup: CDR1 SGHTA, CDR2 FQGTGA.

The chain employs TRBV5-1 and TRBJ2-4; D unresolved. Trimming cost V 4 bases and J 8 bases, with 10 bases left between them. The CDR3 has 12 amino acids. CDR1 and CDR2 (germline): SGHRS, YFSETQ. The CDR3 here is CASSPGYDIQYF. In nucleotides, the CDR3 is TGCGCCAGCAGCCCAGGTTACGACATTCAGTACTTC.

The J gene is TRBJ2-3, the V gene TRBV18; D is ambiguous. The CDR3 length is 13 residues. Per germline, CDR1 KGHSH and CDR2 LQKENI. Trimming pared 6 bases from V and 6 bases from J, leaving 13 bases between. The CDR3 loop reads CASSTLFSDTQYF. The CDR3 DNA reads as TGTGCCAGCTCTACCCTATTTTCGGATACGCAGTATTTT.

This clone was counted between two and nine times. The rearrangement links TRBV10-3 to TRBJ1-6; D possibly corresponds to TRBD1 (5 bases). The CDR3 loop spans 14 amino acids. Germline CDR1 and CDR2: ENHRY and SYGVKD. V lost 5 bases and J lost 7, with 12 bases in between. CDR3 amino acids: CAISPWGENSPLHF. CDR3 nucleotide sequence: TGTGCCATCAGTCCTTGGGGGGAAAATTCACCCCTCCACTTT.

The chain joins TRBV7-2 to TRBJ2-5, with a tentative D call TRBD2 (8 bases). The CDR3 covers 15 residues. From germline, CDR1 is SGHTA and CDR2 FQGNSA. With 5 bases removed from V and 5 bases from J, the gap between germline ends came to 18 bases. The CDR3 region is CASSRSGTEVETQYF. CDR3 DNA: TGTGCCAGCAGCCGTAGCGGGACAGAGGTCGAGACCCAGTACTTC.

The V and J genes are TRBV5-6 and TRBJ2-5; 10 bases agree with TRBD2. V lost 2 bases to trimming and J lost 0 bases; unmatched junction nucleotides: 4. CDR3 length: 16 residues. From germline, CDR1 is SGHDT and CDR2 YYEEEE. CDR3 amino acids: CASSFRTSGYQETQYF. The CDR3 DNA reads as TGTGCCAGCAGCTTCCGGACTAGCGGATACCAAGAGACCCAGTACTTC.

The chain employs TRBV7-2 and TRBJ2-7, with 8 bases matching TRBD1. The trim removed 10 bases at V and 3 bases at J, leaving 11 bases unmatched. The CDR3 covers 14 residues. CDR1 is SGHTA, CDR2 FQGNSA, per germline. The CDR3 sequence: CAISPWDRLYEQYF. CDR3 nucleotides: TGTGCCATCTCACCCTGGGACAGGCTCTACGAGCAGTACTTC.

The V call is TRBV7-3, the J call TRBJ1-1; D is undetermined. CDR1 is SGHTA and CDR2 is FQGTGA in the germline V gene. There are 13 residues in the CDR3. The V end was cut by 5 bases, the J end by 1 base, with 8 bases between. The CDR3 coding sequence is TGTGCCAGCAGCGCGACGCGGAACACTGAAGCTTTCTTT. It specifies CASSATRNTEAFF.

The chain employs TRBV5-1 and TRBJ1-1; 7 bases are shared with TRBD1. This CDR3 contains 13 residues. Germline CDR1 and CDR2: SGHRS and YFSETQ. J was trimmed by 4 bases and V by 3 bases; bases with no gene match: 3. The CDR3 spells CASSSGDSTEAFF. The DNA for the CDR3 is TGCGCCAGCAGCTCGGGGGACAGCACTGAAGCTTTCTTT.

The chain has TRBV5-1 and TRBJ1-1, with D maybe TRBD1 (6 bases). The germline V and J ends were trimmed by 2 bases and 0 bases, with 11 bases remaining between them. Germline V gives CDR1 SGHRS, CDR2 YFSETQ. The CDR3 loop spans 15 amino acids. In nucleotides, the CDR3 is TGCGCCAGCAGCTTAGGGACATACATGAACACTGAAGCTTTCTTT. This gives the protein CASSLGTYMNTEAFF.